This TCR beta chain was sequenced for a study of blood T cells in healthy people across ages. CDR3 length: 15 residues. Trimming took 7 bases from V and 6 from J; bases not matched to a gene: 14. CDR1 and CDR2 (germline): SQVTM, ANQGSEA. In this sample, this clonotype turned up a few times. Collection of 8.5 to 10 milliliters of peripheral blood was performed for each donor. It was with a sample-barcoded 5' primer and a J-beta primer mix that a second PCR of about 7 to 12 cycles was run. TCRdb redid the calling of the 5' RACE reads with MiXCR, one entry per CDR3 protein. The table shows about 720,000 distinct CDR3 sequences, with approximately 25% occurring only once. These data are also associated with another study on T cells of mothers and their children. That source adds: Several million TCR beta reads per child versus over 9 million per mother.

Specimen: blood. The chain combines TRBV29-1 with TRBJ2-1; TRBD1 agrees at 8 bases. This TCR derives from a boy between 5 and 17 years old in good health. CDR3 sequence reads: CSAMRGTGIRNEQFF. The CDR3 nucleotides read TGCAGCGCTATGAGGGGGACAGGAATACGCAATGAGCAGTTCTTC.